This TCR beta chain was sequenced during a study of blood T cell repertoires in COVID-19. The wider study: Whether acute or convalescent, the COVID-19 samples came from the United States, Italy and Spain. In each case, the material was cDNA or gDNA derived from T cells, B-cell-depleted T cells, or PBMCs.

In the original workflow: It was from reference gene primer amplification that nucleated cell counts were estimated. Sequencing was performed with immunoSEQ multiplex PCR; in TCRdb, only in-frame clones are kept and a portion is missing. D and trimming come from the DNA, and the V and J calls and clone size come from that table. The sample lists 350,000 to 450,000 clones, around nine tenths occurring once. The J segment lost 0 bases and the V segment lost 1 base, leaving 10 bases of the junction unmatched. CDR1 is SGDLS and CDR2 is YYNGEE in the germline V gene. There are 18 residues in the CDR3. Seattle patient enrollment occurred during active infection, with longitudinal follow-up thereafter.

The rearrangement links TRBV9 to TRBJ2-7, with 10 bases identical to TRBD2. The sample was peripheral blood. This TCR derives from a woman in her fifties or sixties with COVID-19, enrolled during active disease. In DNA form, the CDR3 reads TGTGCCAGCAGCGTACAGGGGACGGGACTAGCGTCCTCCTACGAGCAGTACTTC. Amino acids: CASSVQGTGLASSYEQYF.